The 14 T cell receptor beta chains below were found in one sample sequenced in a study of cytomegalovirus exposure and HLA in healthy donors. 13 Jbeta primers and 60 Vbeta primers were used for the PCR. The data were produced by immunoSEQ multiplex PCR, yet TCRdb's version contains in-frame clones alone and is incomplete. Altogether just under 95,000 clones are present, approximately 84% being singletons, with the ten largest covering around 6%. Sequencing was performed on PBMCs. These receptors were collected from a woman between 18 and 29 years old in good health and CMV-seropositive.

The chain combines TRBV5-1 with TRBJ1-1; D gene unclear. Germline V CDR1 and CDR2: SGHRS, YFSETQ. V was pared by 3 bases and J by 4 bases, with 13 bases between. There are 14 residues in the CDR3. The DNA of the CDR3 is TGCGCCAGCAGCTCGCCGGGGTCTAGCACTGAAGCTTTCTTT. Translation gives CASSSPGSSTEAFF.

This rearrangement joins TRBV4-1 to TRBJ2-7; TRBD1 is a possible D gene (6 bases). The V end was cut by 0 bases, the J end by 1 base, with 10 bases between. The CDR3 has 15 amino acids. The germline CDR1 and CDR2 sequences are MGHRA and YSYEKL. For the CDR3, the DNA is TGCGCCAGCAGCCAAGAGCCAGGGGCTTCCTACGAGCAGTACTTC. This codes for CASSQEPGASYEQYF.

The chain employs TRBV5-1 and TRBJ2-7, with D possibly matching TRBD2 (6 bases). Germline V CDR1 and CDR2: SGHRS, YFSETQ. This CDR3 is built from 12 residues. Between the trimmed V and J ends, which lost 4 bases and 4 bases, there was a span of 9 bases. CDR3 DNA sequence: TGCGCCAGCAGCCCAGGGACTTACGAGCAGTACTTC. Protein sequence: CASSPGTYEQYF. Combining the CDR3 with reference TRBV5-1 and TRBJ2-7 gives the whole variable domain KAGVTQTPRYLIKTRGQQVTLSCSPISGHRSVSWYQQTPGQGLQFLFEYFSETQRNKGNFPGRFSGRQFSNSRSEMNVSTLELGDSALYLCASSPGTYEQYFGPGTRLTVT.

In its sample, this clone was seen once. The chain has TRBV28 and TRBJ2-7; 9 bases align to TRBD1. The germline V gene encodes CDR1 MDHEN and CDR2 SYDVKM. There are 15 residues in the CDR3. The V gene end was trimmed by 2 bases and the J gene end by 7 bases; junction bases not matched to a gene: 9. In nucleotides, the CDR3 is TGTGCCAGCAGTTTAGCGGGACAGGGAGGTTTAGAGCAGTACTTC. Its translation: CASSLAGQGGLEQYF.

The chain recombines TRBV6-1 with TRBJ1-5; possible D gene TRBD1, 5 bases. CDR1 and CDR2 from the germline V gene are MNHNS and SASEGT. V was trimmed by 4 bases and J by 5 bases, leaving 12 bases between them. This CDR3 is 14 amino acids long. The CDR3 nucleotides read TGTGCCAGCAGTGCGGCAGGGTGGTATCAGCCCCAGCATTTT. Translating it yields CASSAAGWYQPQHF.

A few counts support this clone. The J gene is TRBJ1-5, the V gene TRBV11-1; no clear D. Deletions cut 2 bases from V and 0 bases from J, with 2 bases between. The CDR3 extends over 13 amino acids. Germline assignment: CDR1 SGHAT and CDR2 FQDESV (reference sequence). The CDR3 bases are TGTGCCAGCAGCTTACATAGCAATCAGCCCCAGCATTTT. Protein: CASSLHSNQPQHF.

The chain is built from TRBV2 and TRBJ2-3; 8 nucleotides line up with TRBD2. Unmatched junction bases numbered 4, after V lost 7 bases and J lost 4 bases. This CDR3 is built from 13 residues. Germline V lookup: CDR1 SNHLY, CDR2 FYNNEI. CDR3 in amino acids: CASTGLASDTQYF. The CDR3 DNA follows: TGTGCCAGCACAGGACTAGCATCAGATACGCAGTATTTT.

This chain links TRBV15 with TRBJ2-5, with D possibly TRBD1 on 6 matching bases. The ends were cut back, 4 bases at V and 5 bases at J, with 20 bases in the middle. This CDR3 comprises 16 residues. The germline V gene has CDR1 LNHNV and CDR2 YYDKDF (reference sequence). CDR3: CATSKEPQGRVETQYF. DNA of the CDR3: TGTGCCACCAGCAAAGAGCCCCAGGGGAGAGTGGAGACCCAGTACTTC.

V gene TRBV9 combines with J gene TRBJ2-7, with D possibly TRBD2 on 5 matching bases. CDR3 length: 13 residues. CDR1 is SGDLS and CDR2 is YYNGEE in the germline V gene. The ends were cut back, 0 bases at V and 9 bases at J, with 13 bases in the middle. The chain's CDR3 is CASSVEPEGGQYF. The CDR3 DNA follows: TGTGCCAGCAGCGTAGAGCCTGAAGGAGGGCAGTACTTC.

This sequence joins TRBV19 and TRBJ2-2; D gene ambiguous. Between the trimmed V and J ends, which lost 5 bases and 7 bases, there was a span of 11 bases. The CDR3 length is 13 residues. Germline V gene lookup returns CDR1 LNHDA and CDR2 SQIVND (reference sequence). The CDR3: CASSPSGLGELFF. CDR3 nucleotide sequence: TGTGCCAGTAGTCCATCGGGTCTCGGGGAGCTGTTTTTT.

This clone was observed a handful of times. Other nucleotide sequences in the sample specify the same CDR3. The J gene is TRBJ1-5, the V gene TRBV7-9, with a tentative D call TRBD1 (5 bases). The CDR3 extends over 14 amino acids. Germline lookup yields CDR1 SEHNR and CDR2 FQNEAQ (reference sequence). V dropped 1 base and J dropped 4 bases, with 8 bases sitting between them. CDR3 loop: CASSLGGGNQPQHF. The CDR3 DNA is TGTGCCAGCAGCTTAGGTGGGGGGAATCAGCCCCAGCATTTT.

The chain links TRBV28 to TRBJ2-4; TRBD2 agrees at 7 bases. V trimming: 7 bases; J trimming: 0 bases; junction bases outside the gene matches: 6. Germline V gene sequence: CDR1 MDHEN, CDR2 SYDVKM. This CDR3 contains 15 residues. CDR3 DNA sequence: TGTGCCAGCACGTCCGGGGGGATAGCCAAAAACATTCAGTACTTC. Amino acids: CASTSGGIAKNIQYF. Combining the CDR3 with reference TRBV28 and TRBJ2-4 gives the whole variable domain DVKVTQSSRYLVKRTGEKVFLECVQDMDHENMFWYRQDPGLGLRLIYFSYDVKMKEKGDIPEGYSVSREKKERFSLILESASTNQTSMYLCASTSGGIAKNIQYFGAGTRLSVL.

The chain links TRBV5-1 to TRBJ2-2; 13 nucleotides align to TRBD2. Germline loops: CDR1 SGHRS, CDR2 YFSETQ. Germline trimming cut 3 bases from V and 2 bases from J; bases unmatched to any gene: 7. The CDR3 length is 18 residues. CDR3 protein: CASSSVGLAGRNTGELFF. CDR3 nucleotide sequence: TGCGCCAGCAGCTCGGTGGGACTAGCGGGGCGAAACACCGGGGAGCTGTTTTTT.

This rearrangement joins TRBV30 to TRBJ2-2, with D hard to call. The CDR3 sequence is 12 residues long. Trimming pared 3 bases from V and 3 bases from J, leaving 5 bases between. Germline values: CDR1 GTSNPN, CDR2 SVGIG (reference sequence). The CDR3: CAWSEYTGELFF. DNA of the CDR3: TGTGCCTGGAGCGAGTACACCGGGGAGCTGTTTTTT. Full variable domain (rest looked up from reference TRBV30 and TRBJ2-2): SQTIHQWPATLVQPVGSPLSLECTVEGTSNPNLYWYRQAAGRGLQLLFYSVGIGQISSEVPQNLSASRPQDRQFILSSKKLLLSDSGFYLCAWSEYTGELFFGEGSRLTVL.